A selection of T cell receptor beta chains follows, all from one sample in a study of blood T cell repertoires in COVID-19. Produced via immunoSEQ multiplex PCR; TCRdb's table is partial and in-frame only. The table records around 170,000 clones, 84% of them present only once. What was sequenced was peripheral blood. The source of these receptors is a man younger than 35 with active or convalescent COVID-19. CDR3s include the opening cysteine and the closing phenylalanine or tryptophan. Fields, in order: J gene, CDR3 length, V gene, clone size, D gene, CDR3 DNA, CDR3 protein. D genes are given only for firm matches. Expanded clones are given a class, and other clones once, few, many or no size at all.

>TRBJ1-5|17|TRBV18|.|TRBD1
TGTGCCAGCTCACAGGGACAGGGCCAGAATAGCAATCAGCCCCAGCATTTT
CASSQGQGQNSNQPQHF
>TRBJ2-3|14|TRBV2|.|TRBD2
TGTGCCAGCAGGGGACTAGCGGTGGGAGATACGCAGTATTTT
CASRGLAVGDTQYF
>TRBJ2-2|14|TRBV2|.|.
TGTGCCAGCAGAGGAGTTACGAACACCGGGGAGCTGTTTTTT
CASRGVTNTGELFF
>TRBJ1-4|14|TRBV11-2|.|.
TGTGCCAGCAGCGCCAGGACAGCGAATGAAAAACTGTTTTTT
CASSARTANEKLFF
>TRBJ1-5|15|TRBV3-1/TRBV3-2|few|.
TGTGCCAGCAGCACGGGAATTGGCTACAATCAGCCCCAGCATTTT
CASSTGIGYNQPQHF
>TRBJ1-3|19|TRBV28|.|TRBD1
TGTGCCAGCAGTGGATCCGGGGACAGGGGGCAGTGGGCTGGAAACACCATATATTTT
CASSGSGDRGQWAGNTIYF
>TRBJ1-3|18|TRBV5-1|.|TRBD1
TGCGCCAGCAGCAAGGGACAGGGAAATCTCTTCTCTGGAAACACCATATATTTT
CASSKGQGNLFSGNTIYF
>TRBJ1-6|16|TRBV9|.|.
TGTGCCAGCAGCAAAACCCCAGGGATCCGGGGGTCACCCCTCCACTTT
CASSKTPGIRGSPLHF
>TRBJ2-3|15|TRBV9|.|TRBD2
TGTGCCAGCAGCGTAGAAGCGGGAGGGACAGATACGCAGTATTTT
CASSVEAGGTDTQYF
>TRBJ2-3|16|TRBV5-1|.|TRBD2
TGCGCCAGCATTATGGGACTAGCGGGGGCTACAGATACGCAGTATTTT
CASIMGLAGATDTQYF
>TRBJ2-6|20|TRBV3-1/TRBV3-2|.|.
TGTGCCAGCAGCCAAGAGTCGGGGTTGAGGGGGGGGCCTGGGGCCAACGTCCTGACTTTC
CASSQESGLRGGPGANVLTF
>TRBJ1-3|14|TRBV15|.|.
TGTGCCACCAGCGACAGACACTCTGGAAACACCATATATTTT
CATSDRHSGNTIYF
>TRBJ2-7|16|TRBV15|once|.
TGTGCCACCAGCAGAGGGGGCAGATTATTCTCCTACGAGCAGTACTTC
CATSRGGRLFSYEQYF
>TRBJ1-5|14|TRBV6-4|.|TRBD1
TGTGCCAGCAGAACGGGACAGGGTAATCAGCCCCAGCATTTT
CASRTGQGNQPQHF
>TRBJ1-4|14|TRBV7-8|.|.
TGTGCCAGCACCCGGACAGAAACAAATGAAAAACTGTTTTTT
CASTRTETNEKLFF
>TRBJ2-5|14|TRBV6-5|.|TRBD1
TGTGCCAGCAACCCCCCAGGGGGCGCGGAGACCCAGTACTTC
CASNPPGGAETQYF
>TRBJ2-7|17|TRBV29-1|.|TRBD1
TGCAGCGTACTCAAGCCCACAGGGGGCTGGCCGGGCTACGAGCAGTACTTC
CSVLKPTGGWPGYEQYF
>TRBJ2-1|16|TRBV5-1|.|TRBD2
TGCGCCAGCAGCTTGGCTCCTAGCGGGAGAACCGATGAGCAGTTCTTC
CASSLAPSGRTDEQFF
>TRBJ2-1|16|TRBV7-9|.|TRBD2
TGTGCCAGCAGTCCAGCTACTAGCGGGAGAAACAATGAGCAGTTCTTC
CASSPATSGRNNEQFF
>TRBJ1-4|14|TRBV4-2|.|TRBD1
TGTGCCAGCAGCGCACAGGGGGACGATGAAAAACTGTTTTTT
CASSAQGDDEKLFF
>TRBJ2-7|12|TRBV2|.|.
TGTGCCAGCAACTACAGGGAGTACGAGCAGTACTTC
CASNYREYEQYF
>TRBJ2-7|15|TRBV28|.|.
TGTGCCAGCCGAGAACCTGGGGCGGGGCACTACGAGCAGTACTTC
CASREPGAGHYEQYF
>TRBJ2-1|14|TRBV6-4|.|.
TGTGCCAGCAGTGACTCATCCAGTCCCAATGAGCAGTTCTTC
CASSDSSSPNEQFF
>TRBJ1-1|14|TRBV29-1|.|.
TGCAGCGCTGTTACAGGGACCTCGTGGACTGAAGCTTTCTTT
CSAVTGTSWTEAFF
>TRBJ1-5|14|TRBV28|once|.
TGTGCCAGTACGGGACATCCTAGCAATCAGCCCCAGCATTTT
CASTGHPSNQPQHF
>TRBJ2-7|15|TRBV7-9|.|TRBD2
TGTGCCAGCAGCTTATCCAGCGGGGGTGACTACGAGCAGTACTTC
CASSLSSGGDYEQYF
>TRBJ2-1|15|TRBV12-5|.|.
TGTGCTAGTGGGGAAACTAAACCACGGGACAATGAGCAGTTCTTC
CASGETKPRDNEQFF
>TRBJ1-4|18|TRBV19|.|.
TGTGCCAGTAGTACTGACAGTGTCCTTTGGGGCTTTAATGAAAAACTGTTTTTT
CASSTDSVLWGFNEKLFF
>TRBJ1-1|14|TRBV7-9|once|.
TGTGCCAGCAGCCCGCAAGGGGGAAACACTGAAGCTTTCTTT
CASSPQGGNTEAFF
>TRBJ1-1|14|TRBV7-9|.|TRBD1
TGTGCCAGCAGCCTGGTCCCGGGACAGGGAGAAGCTTTCTTT
CASSLVPGQGEAFF
>TRBJ2-5|17|TRBV19|once|.
TGTGCCAGTAGTATAGATTTTGGGACAAATTACCAAGAGACCCAGTACTTC
CASSIDFGTNYQETQYF
>TRBJ2-7|14|TRBV3-1/TRBV3-2|once|.
TGTGCCAGCAGCCAACGGGTGCTTTCCTACGAGCAGTACTTC
CASSQRVLSYEQYF
>TRBJ2-1|17|TRBV27|.|TRBD2
TGTGCCAGCATCGGGCAAGGGAGGGGCGGCTCCTACAATGAGCAGTTCTTC
CASIGQGRGGSYNEQFF
>TRBJ1-1|14|TRBV19|.|.
TGTGCCAGTAGTATAAGGGGGAAGAACACTGAAGCTTTCTTT
CASSIRGKNTEAFF
>TRBJ2-1|17|TRBV9|.|TRBD2
TGTGCCAGCAGCGCCTCCGGGACTAGCGGGTTTAGGAATGAGCAGTTCTTC
CASSASGTSGFRNEQFF
>TRBJ2-2|15|TRBV21-1|.|.
TGTGCCAGCTTACGGCGGGGGGCAAGTACCGGGGAGCTGTTTTTT
CASLRRGASTGELFF
>TRBJ2-1|19|TRBV15|many|.
TGTGCCACCAGCAGACGTTGGAGGGGGGGGCAGCAGGAGGGGAATGAGCAGTTCTTC
CATSRRWRGGQQEGNEQFF
>TRBJ1-5|15|TRBV4-2|.|.
TGTGCCAGCAGCCAATTTCCGGGGAACAATCAGCCCCAGCATTTT
CASSQFPGNNQPQHF
>TRBJ2-2|16|TRBV24-1|.|.
TGTGCCACCAGTGACCCGACTAGGGCGAACACCGGGGAGCTGTTTTTT
CATSDPTRANTGELFF
>TRBJ1-1|14|TRBV15|.|.
TGTGCCACCAGCAGCAAAGGGACAATCGACGAAGCTTTCTTT
CATSSKGTIDEAFF
>TRBJ1-5|15|TRBV19|.|.
TGTGCCAGTAGTATAGCCTTTTATAGCAATCAGCCCCAGCATTTT
CASSIAFYSNQPQHF
>TRBJ1-1|14|TRBV6-5|.|.
TGTGCCTCCCTAAGGACACTTTTGAACACTGAAGCTTTCTTT
CASLRTLLNTEAFF
>TRBJ1-1|17|TRBV5-8|.|TRBD1
TGTGCCAGCAGCTTGGTAATGACAGGGGCTATGAACACTGAAGCTTTCTTT
CASSLVMTGAMNTEAFF
>TRBJ1-1|14|TRBV5-6|.|TRBD1
TGTGCCAGCAGCGTGGACAGGGTTGGCACTGAAGCTTTCTTT
CASSVDRVGTEAFF
>TRBJ1-1|13|TRBV14|.|.
TGTGCCAGCAGCCAATCTACGCGAACTGAAGCTTTCTTT
CASSQSTRTEAFF
>TRBJ2-5|17|TRBV6-2/TRBV6-3|.|TRBD1
TGTGCCAGCAGTACCTCCCGGGACAGGGGTCTTAGGGAGACCCAGTACTTC
CASSTSRDRGLRETQYF
>TRBJ2-5|14|TRBV7-9|.|TRBD2
TGTGCCAGCAGTTTAGGACTAGAAGAAGAGACCCAGTACTTC
CASSLGLEEETQYF
>TRBJ1-4|15|TRBV6-5|once|.
TGTGCCAGCAGTTACGGGACAACAACTAATGAAAAACTGTTTTTT
CASSYGTTTNEKLFF
>TRBJ1-5|15|TRBV5-5|once|TRBD1
TGTGCCAGCAGCTTTGGGACAGGGGGTTTACAGCCCCAGCATTTT
CASSFGTGGLQPQHF
>TRBJ1-1|12|TRBV29-1|.|TRBD1
TGCAGCGCAACCGGGACAGTGGTCGAAGCTTTCTTT
CSATGTVVEAFF
>TRBJ2-5|11|TRBV12-3/TRBV12-4|.|.
TGTGCCAGCAGTTTGGCAGAGACCCAGTACTTC
CASSLAETQYF
>TRBJ1-6|13|TRBV29-1|.|.
TGCAGCGCTAAACAGGGCCCGGACTCACCCCTCCACTTT
CSAKQGPDSPLHF
>TRBJ2-3|16|TRBV19|.|TRBD1
TGTGCCAGTAGTATGGGACAGGGGCGAGTCACAGATACGCAGTATTTT
CASSMGQGRVTDTQYF